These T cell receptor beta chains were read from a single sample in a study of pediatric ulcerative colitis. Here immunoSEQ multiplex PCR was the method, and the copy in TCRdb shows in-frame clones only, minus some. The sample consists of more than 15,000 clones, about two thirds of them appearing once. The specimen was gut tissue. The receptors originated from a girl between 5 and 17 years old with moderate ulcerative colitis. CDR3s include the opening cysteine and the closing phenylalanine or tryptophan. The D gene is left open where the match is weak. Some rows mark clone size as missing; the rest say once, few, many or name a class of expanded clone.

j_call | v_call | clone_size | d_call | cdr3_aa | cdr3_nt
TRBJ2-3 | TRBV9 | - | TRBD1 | CASSISGDRGRTQYF | TGTGCCAGCAGCATTAGCGGGGACAGGGGACGTACGCAGTATTTT
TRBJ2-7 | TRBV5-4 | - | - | CASGSQDSSYEQYF | TGTGCCAGCGGATCTCAGGACTCCTCCTACGAGCAGTACTTC
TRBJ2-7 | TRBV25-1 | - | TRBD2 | CATAPRTSGSGKYF | TGTGCCACCGCTCCCAGGACTAGCGGGAGTGGAAAGTACTTC
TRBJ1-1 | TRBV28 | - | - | CASSFVGVGNTEAFF | TGTGCCAGCAGTTTCGTCGGGGTGGGGAACACTGAAGCTTTCTTT
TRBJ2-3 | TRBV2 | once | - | CASSDVSTDTQYF | TGTGCCAGCAGTGATGTCAGCACAGATACGCAGTATTTT
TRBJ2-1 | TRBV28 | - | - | CASSSASLGGNEQFF | TGTGCCAGCAGTTCCGCTTCCTTAGGGGGGAATGAGCAGTTCTTC
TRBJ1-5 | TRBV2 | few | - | CASSAIMRGSSNQPQHF | TGTGCCAGCAGTGCTATTATGCGGGGCAGCAGCAATCAGCCCCAGCATTTT
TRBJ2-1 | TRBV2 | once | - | CASSEARMNEQFF | TGTGCCAGCAGTGAAGCGCGGATGAATGAGCAGTTCTTC
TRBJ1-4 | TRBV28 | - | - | CASSSATGGNEKLFF | TGTGCCAGCAGTTCAGCGACAGGTGGCAATGAAAAACTGTTTTTT
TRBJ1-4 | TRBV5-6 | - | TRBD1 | CASSSVPGQGIEKLFF | TGTGCCAGCAGCTCCGTACCGGGACAGGGGATTGAAAAACTGTTTTTT
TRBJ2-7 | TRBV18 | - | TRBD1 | CASSATGQPAVQYF | TGTGCCAGCTCAGCAACGGGACAGCCCGCCGTGCAGTACTTC
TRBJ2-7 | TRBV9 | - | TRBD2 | CASSVASGGTYEQYF | TGTGCCAGCAGCGTAGCCAGCGGGGGGACCTACGAGCAGTACTTC
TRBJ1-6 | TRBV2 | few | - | CASSEGWTDNSPLHF | TGTGCCAGCAGCGAGGGCTGGACCGATAATTCACCCCTCCACTTT
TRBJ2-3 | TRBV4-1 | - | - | CASSLTRTSTLSTDTQYF | TGCGCCAGCAGCCTGACTCGGACTTCAACACTTAGCACAGATACGCAGTATTTT
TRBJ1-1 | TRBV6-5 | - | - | CASRSQGGRGAFF | TGTGCCAGCAGGAGTCAGGGAGGAAGAGGAGCTTTCTTT
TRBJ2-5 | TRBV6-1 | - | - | CASSEWFSGKKKETQYF | TGTGCCAGCAGTGAATGGTTTAGCGGCAAAAAAAAAGAGACCCAGTACTTC
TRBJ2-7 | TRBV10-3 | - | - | CAISEYVGAPYEQYF | TGTGCCATCAGTGAGTATGTGGGAGCCCCCTACGAGCAGTACTTC
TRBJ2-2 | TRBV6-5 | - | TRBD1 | CASSQRTGGTGELFF | TGTGCCAGCAGCCAACGGACAGGGGGCACCGGGGAGCTGTTTTTT
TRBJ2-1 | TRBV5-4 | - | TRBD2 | CASSPSGSLEQFF | TGTGCCAGCAGCCCCAGCGGGAGCCTTGAGCAGTTCTTC
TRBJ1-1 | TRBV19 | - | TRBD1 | CASSKGARTEAFF | TGTGCCAGTAGCAAGGGGGCGCGCACTGAAGCTTTCTTT
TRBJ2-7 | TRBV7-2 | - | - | CASSLAGGYEQYF | TGTGCCAGCAGCTTAGCAGGGGGCTACGAGCAGTACTTC
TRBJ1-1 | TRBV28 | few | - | CASSPPRDRGAFF | TGTGCCAGCAGCCCACCCCGTGATCGTGGAGCTTTCTTT